The subject of this entry is one TCR beta chain. CDR1 and CDR2 from the germline V gene are SGDLS and YYNGEE. This CDR3 is 16 amino acids long. V shed 4 bases and J shed 0 bases, with 11 bases lying between them. The source of the sample is a study of blood T cell repertoires in COVID-19. Original handling: Quantification of nucleated cells was approximated via reference gene primer amplification. This table comes from immunoSEQ multiplex PCR, and its TCRdb copy is limited to in-frame clones, with some not included. Clone size and the V and J calls come from that table; the DNA yielded D and trimming. The sample carries around 100,000 clones, 80% to 95% recorded once.

The rearrangement links TRBV9 to TRBJ1-6, with D maybe TRBD1 (5 bases). The sequence derives from a man aged 55 to 70 with acute or convalescent COVID-19. Sequenced: peripheral blood. The chain's CDR3 is CASSWGLSSYNSPLHF. In DNA, the CDR3 is TGTGCCAGCAGCTGGGGCTTAAGCTCCTATAATTCACCCCTCCACTTT. Supplemented by reference TRBV9 and TRBJ1-6, the full variable domain reads DSGVTQTPKHLITATGQRVTLRCSPRSGDLSVYWYQQSLDQGLQFLIQYYNGEERAKGNILERFSAQQFPDLHSELNLSSLELGDSALYFCASSWGLSSYNSPLHFGNGTRLTVT.